The 10 T cell receptor beta chains reported below all come from one sample, sequenced in a study of human T cells and chemical hapten exposure. TCRdb analysed the RACE reads with MiXCR anew, one entry per CDR3 protein. The data hold 90,000 to 140,000 distinct CDR3 sequences, with nearly 35% observed a single time. Documented time point: patch test 3, about 24 weeks after DPC sensitization. Treatment denoted: therapeutic diphenylcyclopropenone sensitization with weekly scalp DPC. The material sequenced was whole blood, taken in connection with sensitization to the hapten diphenylcyclopropenone (DPC). Receptors were obtained from a man aged 40-49 years with alopecia areata. Some clones in this sample may be carry-over from other donors' samples.

The rearrangement uses TRBV3-1 and TRBJ2-1; no definite D call. This CDR3 region has 14 residues. CDR1 is LGHDT and CDR2 is YNNKEL in the germline V gene (reference sequence). Trimming took off 0 bases at V and 7 bases at J, with 10 bases between the two ends. As DNA, the CDR3 is TGTGCCAGCAGCCAAGAGCCCCAGACAAATGAGCAGTTCTTC. It codes for CASSQEPQTNEQFF.

This rearrangement joins TRBV7-2 to TRBJ2-7; no clear D gene. The CDR3 length is 14 residues. Trimming took off 0 bases at V and 0 bases at J, with 6 bases between the two ends. The germline gives CDR1 SGHTA, CDR2 FQGNSA. CDR3 sequence reads: CASSLARLSYEQYV. DNA for the CDR3: TGTGCCAGCAGCTTAGCGCGTCTCTCCTACGAGCAGTACGTC.

CDR3 nucleotides: TGTGCCAGCACCTTTAGCGGAGTCCGCTACAATGAGCAGTTCTTC. Its translation: CASTFSGVRYNEQFF. V is TRBV7-2 and J is TRBJ2-1; D perhaps matches TRBD2 (6 bases). The germline CDR1 and CDR2 sequences are SGHTA and FQGNSA. V was shortened by 7 bases and J by 3 bases, with 16 bases between the two germline ends. The CDR3 covers 15 residues.

This clonotype occurred a few times. The gene calls are TRBV27 and TRBJ1-1; 9 bases are a match to TRBD1. CDR3 length equals 12 residues. Germline loops: CDR1 MNHEY, CDR2 SMNVEV (reference sequence). V shed 6 bases, J shed 7 bases, and the junction held 3 bases outside the gene matches. CDR3 residues: CASSPGQGEAFF. CDR3 nucleotides: TGTGCCAGCAGCCCGGGACAGGGTGAAGCTTTCTTT.

This clonotype has only a few counts. CDR3 in DNA: TGTGCCAGCACCAAATTCGGAGCGGGAAAAGACCCCTACGAGCAGTACTTC. Translated: CASTKFGAGKDPYEQYF. The chain recombines TRBV28 with TRBJ2-7; 7 bases fit TRBD2. The J segment lost 2 bases and the V segment lost 7 bases, leaving 17 bases of the junction unmatched. This CDR3 is 17 amino acids long. CDR1 and CDR2 from the germline V gene are MDHEN and SYDVKM. Variable domain in full (rest from reference TRBV28 and TRBJ2-7): DVKVTQSSRYLVKRTGEKVFLECVQDMDHENMFWYRQDPGLGLRLIYFSYDVKMKEKGDIPEGYSVSREKKERFSLILESASTNQTSMYLCASTKFGAGKDPYEQYFGPGTRLTVT.

The chain employs TRBV3-1 and TRBJ2-1, with 7 bases fitting TRBD2. V shed 0 bases, J shed 6 bases, and the junction held 8 bases outside the gene matches. The CDR3 is 16 residues long. Germline-derived CDR1 and CDR2 are LGHDT and YNNKEL (reference sequence). The CDR3 nucleotides read TGTGCCAGCAGCCAAGATTCCCCCACTAGCGTCAATGAGCAGTTCTTC. This gives the protein CASSQDSPTSVNEQFF.

The genes are TRBV7-2 and TRBJ2-3, with TRBD2 matching 10 bases. V lost 2 bases and J lost 3; bases outside the gene matches: 5. The CDR3 is 16 residues long. Germline CDR1 SGHTA, CDR2 FQGNSA. The CDR3 here is CASSLRLAGETDTQYF. CDR3 DNA sequence: TGTGCCAGCAGCTTACGGCTAGCGGGAGAGACAGATACGCAGTATTTT.

The chain is built from TRBV6-2 or TRBV6-3 and TRBJ2-1; 8 bases are a match to TRBD2. The CDR3 sequence is 16 residues long. The ends lost 5 bases at V and 6 bases at J; junction bases unmatched: 12. Germline CDR1 reads MNHEY; CDR2 reads SVGEGT. For the CDR3, the DNA is TGTGCCAGCAGTGCGCCGGGACTAGGAGCCTTCAATGAGCAGTTCTTC. Residues: CASSAPGLGAFNEQFF.

The chain has TRBV5-1 and TRBJ2-1; D assignment may be TRBD1 or TRBD2 (5 bases each). The V and J ends lost 3 bases and 2 bases respectively, with 15 bases between them. Germline V lookup: CDR1 SGHRS, CDR2 YFSETQ. The CDR3 totals 16 residues. The CDR3 DNA is TGCGCCAGCAGCTCGACGGGGCGGGCAACCTACAATGAGCAGTTCTTC. The encoded protein is CASSSTGRATYNEQFF.

This clonotype was detected a few times. This rearrangement joins TRBV7-9 to TRBJ2-7, with D possibly TRBD1 on 5 matching bases. Trimming took 5 bases from V and 12 from J, leaving 20 bases between them. This CDR3 contains 13 residues. Looked up from germline, CDR1 is SEHNR and CDR2 is FQNEAQ (reference sequence). The CDR3: CASSPGTVGARYF. The CDR3 DNA reads TGTGCCAGCAGCCCCGGTACCGTAGGGGCAAGGTACTTC.